Listed below are T cell receptor beta chains from one sample, sequenced in a study of control samples from healthy donors and cancer patients. Using immunoSEQ multiplex PCR, the repertoire was profiled, and TCRdb retains in-frame clones only, with some absent. In the table there are some 140,000 clones, 92% of which are singletons. Input material: blood. The receptors shown here come from a man aged 25-40 years in good health. CDR3s include the opening cysteine and the closing phenylalanine or tryptophan. Each record gives: clone size, D gene, V gene, J gene, CDR3 DNA, CDR3 protein. A D gene is named only where the DNA matches it firmly. For some rows the clone size is stated as once, few or many, or as a class when expanded; others skip it.

size: NA; D: NA; V: TRBV4-2; J: TRBJ1-1; DNA: TGTGCCAGCAGCCATCTTTCCTTAACCCGGGCCCGAAACACTGAAGCTTTCTTT; CDR3: CASSHLSLTRARNTEAFF
size: NA; D: TRBD2; V: TRBV29-1; J: TRBJ2-3; DNA: TGCAGCTTGGGGGGGAGCGGTGCGACAGATACGCAGTATTTT; CDR3: CSLGGSGATDTQYF
size: NA; D: TRBD2; V: TRBV7-2; J: TRBJ2-1; DNA: TGTGCCAGCAGCTCCCCCGTAGCGGGAGGCGTCAATGAGCAGTTCTTC; CDR3: CASSSPVAGGVNEQFF
size: NA; D: NA; V: TRBV19; J: TRBJ2-1; DNA: TGTGCCAGTAGTGACGGGACCAAACTCTACAATGAGCAGTTCTTC; CDR3: CASSDGTKLYNEQFF
size: NA; D: NA; V: TRBV13; J: TRBJ2-1; DNA: TGTGCCAGCAGCCCCAGACTTAAGTTGCACAATGAGCAGTTCTTC; CDR3: CASSPRLKLHNEQFF
size: once; D: NA; V: TRBV28; J: TRBJ2-7; DNA: TGTGCCAGCAGTTTAGCGGCCAGGGGCGAGCAGTACTTC; CDR3: CASSLAARGEQYF
size: NA; D: NA; V: TRBV15; J: TRBJ1-5; DNA: TGTGCCACCAGCAGAGGGACGGAGGGGCAGCCCCAGCATTTT; CDR3: CATSRGTEGQPQHF
size: NA; D: NA; V: TRBV7-9; J: TRBJ2-1; DNA: TGTGCCAGCAGCGATGTTGGGGTCCATGAGCAGTTCTTC; CDR3: CASSDVGVHEQFF
size: NA; D: NA; V: TRBV7-8; J: TRBJ1-5; DNA: TGTGCCAGCAGCTATCGACCGGGACCATCCGATCAGCCCCAGCATTTT; CDR3: CASSYRPGPSDQPQHF
size: once; D: NA; V: TRBV14; J: TRBJ2-5; DNA: TGTGCCAGCAGCCAGTTTAAAAGTTCCTTTCAGACCCAGTACTTC; CDR3: CASSQFKSSFQTQYF
size: NA; D: NA; V: TRBV28; J: TRBJ1-5; DNA: TGTGCCAGCAGTTTAATCGGGACATTAAGCAATCAGCCCCAGCATTTT; CDR3: CASSLIGTLSNQPQHF
size: once; D: TRBD1; V: TRBV18; J: TRBJ1-1; DNA: TGTGCCAGCTCACCAAACACAGGGGACCCTGAAGCTTTCTTT; CDR3: CASSPNTGDPEAFF
size: NA; D: TRBD1; V: TRBV10-3; J: TRBJ1-2; DNA: TGTGCCATCAGTGGGGACAGTACCTATGGCTACACCTTC; CDR3: CAISGDSTYGYTF
size: NA; D: NA; V: TRBV30; J: TRBJ1-1; DNA: TGTGCCTGGAGTGTAAGAGGGCGCGGGAATGAAGCTTTCTTT; CDR3: CAWSVRGRGNEAFF
size: NA; D: TRBD2; V: TRBV6-5; J: TRBJ2-1; DNA: TGTGCCAGCAGCCTACTAGCGGGAGCCTACAATGAGCAGTTCTTC; CDR3: CASSLLAGAYNEQFF
size: NA; D: TRBD2; V: TRBV6-2/TRBV6-3; J: TRBJ2-7; DNA: TGTGCCAGCAGTTACTCGATAAGTAGCGGGAGCTCCTACGAGCAGTACTTC; CDR3: CASSYSISSGSSYEQYF
size: NA; D: TRBD2; V: TRBV7-9; J: TRBJ2-3; DNA: TGTGCCAGCAGCCCAACCCCCGTGACTAGCGGGAGTTCGACAGATACGCAGTATTTT; CDR3: CASSPTPVTSGSSTDTQYF
size: NA; D: NA; V: TRBV27; J: TRBJ1-2; DNA: TGTGCCAGCAGCCATTCTGGGGGGGGGAATGGTGGCTACACCTTC; CDR3: CASSHSGGGNGGYTF
size: NA; D: TRBD1; V: TRBV11-2; J: TRBJ1-1; DNA: TGTGCCAGCAGCCAAGTACGGACAGGGGGAAAAGCTTTCTTT; CDR3: CASSQVRTGGKAFF
size: NA; D: NA; V: TRBV6-1; J: TRBJ2-7; DNA: TGTGCCAGCAGTGAAGCAGAGGTGCGGGAGCAGTACTTC; CDR3: CASSEAEVREQYF
size: NA; D: TRBD2; V: TRBV15; J: TRBJ2-1; DNA: TGTGCCACCAGCAAGACTAGCGGGTCGTACAATGAGCAGTTCTTC; CDR3: CATSKTSGSYNEQFF
size: NA; D: TRBD1; V: TRBV30; J: TRBJ1-2; DNA: TGTGCCTGGAGGCGGCAGGGGGCCGGTGGCTACACCTTC; CDR3: CAWRRQGAGGYTF
size: NA; D: NA; V: TRBV28; J: TRBJ2-2; DNA: TGTGCCAGCAGTTTATCCGACACCGGGGAGCTGTTTTTT; CDR3: CASSLSDTGELFF
size: NA; D: TRBD1; V: TRBV12-3/TRBV12-4; J: TRBJ1-2; DNA: TGTGCCAGCAGTTCGACAGGGGGATATGGCTACACCTTC; CDR3: CASSSTGGYGYTF
size: once; D: TRBD2; V: TRBV29-1; J: TRBJ2-3; DNA: TGCAGCGTTGAGGGTGGACTAGCGGGGATAGATACGCAGTATTTT; CDR3: CSVEGGLAGIDTQYF
size: NA; D: NA; V: TRBV21-1; J: TRBJ1-2; DNA: TGTGCCAGCAGCAACCCGCCGGTCGGCTCGAATTTC; CDR3: CASSNPPVGSNF
size: NA; D: NA; V: TRBV6-1; J: TRBJ1-1; DNA: TGTGCCAGCAGTGAAGAGGTGGCGAGGACTGAAGCTTTCTTT; CDR3: CASSEEVARTEAFF
size: NA; D: NA; V: TRBV3-1/TRBV3-2; J: TRBJ2-7; DNA: TGTGCCAGCAGCCTTCTAGCGCCTCCCTCCGGGGAGCAGTACTTC; CDR3: CASSLLAPPSGEQYF
size: NA; D: NA; V: TRBV4-2; J: TRBJ2-7; DNA: TGTGCCAGCAGCCAAGACCCTACCTCTTCCTACGAGCAGTACTTC; CDR3: CASSQDPTSSYEQYF
size: NA; D: NA; V: TRBV30; J: TRBJ1-3; DNA: TGTGCCTGGAGGGGATCTGGAAACACCATATATTTT; CDR3: CAWRGSGNTIYF
size: NA; D: NA; V: TRBV6-2/TRBV6-3; J: TRBJ2-1; DNA: TGTGCCAGCAGTTACTCAGGGATCGGGAATGAGCAGTTCTTC; CDR3: CASSYSGIGNEQFF
size: NA; D: NA; V: TRBV28; J: TRBJ1-3; DNA: TGTGCCAGCAGTTTGGGACGGAAAACCTCTGGAAACACCATATATTTT; CDR3: CASSLGRKTSGNTIYF
size: NA; D: NA; V: TRBV28; J: TRBJ1-5; DNA: TGTGCCAGCAGCGGGGGCGTGCGGATTCAGCCCCAGCATTTT; CDR3: CASSGGVRIQPQHF
size: NA; D: NA; V: TRBV29-1; J: TRBJ1-1; DNA: TGCAGTGGCACCCACGGACAGAACACTGAAGCTTTCTTT; CDR3: CSGTHGQNTEAFF
size: NA; D: NA; V: TRBV6-5; J: TRBJ2-5; DNA: TGTGCCAGCAGTTCTCTCTACCGCCGAGAGACCCAGTACTTC; CDR3: CASSSLYRRETQYF
size: NA; D: NA; V: TRBV6-6; J: TRBJ2-5; DNA: TGTGCCAGCACAGGGTTCGGGGAGACCCAGTACTTC; CDR3: CASTGFGETQYF
size: once; D: NA; V: TRBV7-3; J: TRBJ2-3; DNA: TGTGCCAGCAGCGGGGGGGGACAACCCCCCTACACAGATACGCAGTATTTT; CDR3: CASSGGGQPPYTDTQYF
size: once; D: NA; V: TRBV28; J: TRBJ2-3; DNA: TGTGCCAGCAGTTTAGGTAATACGCAGTATTTT; CDR3: CASSLGNTQYF
size: NA; D: NA; V: TRBV27; J: TRBJ1-2; DNA: TGTGCCAGCAGCCGACCGGGCTATGGCTACACCTTC; CDR3: CASSRPGYGYTF
size: once; D: NA; V: TRBV28; J: TRBJ1-2; DNA: TGTGCCAGCAGCGACTTGGGGGGCTATGGCTACACCTTC; CDR3: CASSDLGGYGYTF
size: once; D: NA; V: TRBV18; J: TRBJ2-7; DNA: TGTGCCAGCTCACCAATAAAGGCCTACGAGCAGTACTTC; CDR3: CASSPIKAYEQYF
size: NA; D: NA; V: TRBV11-3; J: TRBJ2-3; DNA: TGTGCCAGCAGCTCCACGGGGTTAACAGATACGCAGTATTTT; CDR3: CASSSTGLTDTQYF
size: NA; D: TRBD1; V: TRBV3-1/TRBV3-2; J: TRBJ1-2; DNA: TGTGCCAGCAGGTTATCCGGGACAGGGAGTGGCTATGGCTACACCTTC; CDR3: CASRLSGTGSGYGYTF
size: NA; D: TRBD1; V: TRBV5-5; J: TRBJ2-2; DNA: TGTGCCAGCAGCTTCCTGGGGGAGAGGGGGCGTTCGTCCGGGGAGCTGTTTTTT; CDR3: CASSFLGERGRSSGELFF
size: NA; D: NA; V: TRBV29-1; J: TRBJ1-1; DNA: TGCAGCGTGCAACAGCGACAGATGAACACTGAAGCTTTCTTT; CDR3: CSVQQRQMNTEAFF
size: NA; D: NA; V: TRBV28; J: TRBJ2-1; DNA: TGTGCCAGCAGTCCAGCCGGGCCCTATTACAATGAGCAGTTCTTC; CDR3: CASSPAGPYYNEQFF
size: NA; D: TRBD1; V: TRBV2; J: TRBJ1-5; DNA: TGTGCCAGCAGTGGGACAGGGGGCAATCAGCCCCAGCATTTT; CDR3: CASSGTGGNQPQHF
size: NA; D: NA; V: TRBV10-3; J: TRBJ2-7; DNA: TGTGCCATCAACGACGGCATCTACGAGCAGTACTTC; CDR3: CAINDGIYEQYF